A single TCR beta chain is shown here with its context. This record belongs to a study of blood T cell repertoires in COVID-19. Study in general: COVID-19 samples from acute and convalescent phases originated in the United States, Italy and Spain. T cells, B-cell-depleted T cells, or PBMCs provided the cDNA or gDNA that served as material.

V lost 3 bases, J lost 1 base, and 5 bases lay in between. CDR3 size: 13 residues. CDR1 is SNHLY and CDR2 is FYNNEI in the germline V gene. Per the original data handling: Amplification of reference gene primers provided the estimated nucleated cell counts. Assay: immunoSEQ multiplex PCR; the TCRdb copy retains only in-frame clones and omits some. D and trimming were read from the DNA, whereas the V and J calls and clone size are those reported in that table. This table holds tens of thousands of clones, roughly nine tenths found once. Sequencing input: peripheral blood. The chain combines TRBV2 with TRBJ2-3; no reliable D call. The receptor's source is a man aged 50-60 years with acute or convalescent COVID-19. CDR3 nucleotide sequence: TGTGCCAGCAGTGACCTACGCACAGATACGCAGTATTTT. It translates to CASSDLRTDTQYF. Full variable domain (remainder filled in from reference TRBV2 and TRBJ2-3): EPEVTQTPSHQVTQMGQEVILRCVPISNHLYFYWYRQILGQKVEFLVSFYNNEISEKSEIFDDQFSVERPDGSNFTLKIRSTKLEDSAMYFCASSDLRTDTQYFGPGTRLTVL.